The sequence of this T cell receptor beta chain was determined in a study of blood T cell repertoires in COVID-19. Study details: T cells, B-cell-depleted T cells, or PBMCs provided the cDNA or gDNA that served as material.

CDR1 is MGHRA and CDR2 is YSYEKL in the germline V gene. The length of the CDR3 is 13 residues. After removal of 4 bases from V and 5 bases from J, the junction contained 2 bases not matched to a gene. Methods used by the authors: Using reference gene primer amplification, nucleated cell counts were estimated. Measured with immunoSEQ multiplex PCR; TCRdb has only the in-frame clones, and not every one. From that table come the V and J calls and clone size; the DNA was used to work out D and trimming. The repertoire holds roughly 410,000 clones, around 87% seen once, with roughly 2.1% in the top ten. This receptor was taken from a woman in her sixties or seventies with COVID-19, enrolled during active disease. The genes are TRBV4-1 and TRBJ1-2; TRBD1 aligns across 9 bases. Input material: peripheral blood. CDR3 residues: CASSRGTGYGYTF. DNA of the CDR3: TGCGCCAGCAGCCGAGGGACAGGGTATGGCTACACCTTC.